Each of the 3 T cell receptor beta chains below was sequenced from the same sample in a study of blood T cell repertoires in COVID-19. Generated by immunoSEQ multiplex PCR, the TCRdb table keeps only in-frame clones and is missing some. Of 19,000 or so clones listed, roughly 90% are singletons. Sequencing input: peripheral blood. Source of these receptors: a man between 65 and 79 years old with active COVID-19.

This chain joins TRBV11-2 and TRBJ1-1; D is ambiguous. Germline CDR1 is SGHAT and CDR2 is FQNNGV. The V end lost 1 base, the J end lost 7 bases, and 10 bases lay between the germline ends. The CDR3 totals 13 residues. DNA for the CDR3: TGTGCCAGCAGCTTAGGATTGGCCAGTGAAGCTTTCTTT. Protein product: CASSLGLASEAFF.

The J gene is TRBJ2-7, the V gene TRBV5-4; 7 nucleotides align to TRBD2. The CDR3 loop spans 13 amino acids. The germline V gene encodes CDR1 SGHNT and CDR2 YYREEE (reference sequence). Losses at the gene ends were 2 bases for V and 6 bases for J; bases not matched to a gene: 5. The CDR3: CASSLAGPTEQYF. The CDR3 DNA reads as TGTGCCAGCAGCTTAGCGGGGCCAACCGAGCAGTACTTC.

The gene calls are TRBV15 and TRBJ1-6, with a weak D call TRBD1 (6 bases). Trimming shortened V by 5 bases and J by 9 bases, and 20 bases separated the two germline ends. This CDR3 is 16 amino acids long. Germline loops: CDR1 LNHNV, CDR2 YYDKDF (reference sequence). The CDR3: CATSPERAGVGSPLHF. CDR3 DNA: TGTGCCACCAGCCCCGAGAGGGCAGGGGTCGGTTCACCCCTCCACTTT.